The 24 T cell receptor beta chains in this list originate from one sample, sequenced in a study of monozygotic twins with inflammatory bowel disease. TCRdb reanalyzed the 5' RACE reads and collapses them to one entry per CDR3 protein, without DNA. The data show about 420,000 distinct CDR3 sequences, and the top ten clones hold about 2.3%. Input material: blood. These receptors originate from a human donor with ulcerative colitis or Crohn's disease, or a healthy co-twin of an affected twin (not recorded which).

The V call is TRBV12-3 or TRBV12-4, the J call TRBJ2-7; lacking DNA, the TRBD1 call made by TCRdb goes unchecked. The CDR3 length is 14 residues. The CDR3: CASSTNRGPYEQYF.

The chain couples TRBV7-2 to TRBJ2-1; TCRdb indicates TRBD1, and absent DNA this call remains unverified. The CDR3 consists of 15 residues. The germline V gene has CDR1 SGHTA and CDR2 FQGNSA. The CDR3 is CASSLGRGDYNEQFF. The complete variable domain, with remaining parts taken from reference TRBV7-2 and TRBJ2-1, reads GAGVSQSPSNKVTEKGKDVELRCDPISGHTALYWYRQSLGQGLEFLIYFQGNSAPDKSGLPSDRFSAERTGGSVSTLTIQRTQQEDSAVYLCASSLGRGDYNEQFFGPGTRLTVL.

The chain is built from TRBV7-9 and TRBJ2-6. This CDR3 is 17 amino acids long. The V gene's germline CDR1 is SEHNR and CDR2 FQNEAQ (reference sequence). CDR3 amino acids: CASSLGGYGAGANVLTF.

This chain links TRBV10-3 with TRBJ1-1; TCRdb's D call of TRBD1 is untestable without DNA. CDR3 length equals 15 residues. The germline V gene has CDR1 ENHRY and CDR2 SYGVKD. The CDR3 sequence: CAIRPAGETNTEAFF.

The V gene is TRBV19, the J gene TRBJ2-1; absent DNA, TCRdb's TRBD1 call cannot be checked. Germline values: CDR1 LNHDA, CDR2 SQIVND (reference sequence). This CDR3 has 14 amino acids. The CDR3 region is CASSIGGQVNEQFF.

This rearrangement joins TRBV11-2 to TRBJ2-3. This CDR3 is 13 amino acids long. Per germline, CDR1 SGHAT and CDR2 FQNNGV. CDR3 residues: CASSRSSTDTQYF.

The chain has TRBV19 and TRBJ1-5. Germline CDR1 is LNHDA and CDR2 is SQIVND (reference sequence). There are 13 residues in the CDR3. This CDR3 is CASSIDSRQPQHF.

The V call is TRBV6-2 or TRBV6-3, the J call TRBJ1-5. Germline lookup yields CDR1 MNHEY and CDR2 SVGEGT. CDR3 length: 16 residues. Here the CDR3 reads CASSYPSASGNQPQHF.

The CDR3 loop is CASSFRPQEQGLGTGELFF. This chain links TRBV5-4 with TRBJ2-2; without DNA, the TCRdb call of TRBD1 cannot be checked. Per germline, CDR1 SGHNT and CDR2 YYREEE (reference sequence). The CDR3 loop spans 19 amino acids.

V is TRBV10-3 and J is TRBJ2-7. This CDR3 contains 15 residues. CDR1 and CDR2 (germline): ENHRY, SYGVKD. The CDR3 loop reads CAISEGGRGSYEQYF.

The gene calls are TRBV19 and TRBJ2-5; TCRdb reports TRBD2, a call that lacks DNA to check it against. The CDR3 has 16 amino acids. Looked up from germline, CDR1 is LNHDA and CDR2 is SQIVND (reference sequence). CDR3 sequence: CASSIRGGKAGSSQYF.

The chain links TRBV18 to TRBJ2-1; the D call of TRBD1 rests on TCRdb alone, since no DNA is present to check it. The CDR3 runs to 15 residues. CDR1 and CDR2 (germline): KGHSH, LQKENI. The CDR3 here is CASSAGTTLYNEQFF.

V gene TRBV3-1 combines with J gene TRBJ2-2; TCRdb picks TRBD1, but there is no DNA to check that call. The CDR3 runs to 20 residues. Per the germline V gene, CDR1 is LGHDT and CDR2 is YNNKEL (reference sequence). CDR3 protein: CASSQRVWPTGGVNTGELFF.

The chain recombines TRBV20-1 with TRBJ2-7; TCRdb lists TRBD2, though no DNA is available to test this call. This CDR3 has 17 amino acids. Germline V gene data show CDR1 as DFQATT and CDR2 as SNEGSKA (reference sequence). CDR3 amino acids: CSALDPGTSGGPYEQYF.

The V and J genes are TRBV7-2 and TRBJ2-7; TCRdb proposes TRBD2, but this gene call is untestable without DNA. This CDR3 is built from 15 residues. From germline, CDR1 is SGHTA and CDR2 FQGNSA. The CDR3 sequence is CASSSRATGPYEQYF. The full variable domain, completed using reference TRBV7-2 and TRBJ2-7, is GAGVSQSPSNKVTEKGKDVELRCDPISGHTALYWYRQSLGQGLEFLIYFQGNSAPDKSGLPSDRFSAERTGGSVSTLTIQRTQQEDSAVYLCASSSRATGPYEQYFGPGTRLTVT.

The CDR3 loop is CASSSLDTGELFF. The gene calls are TRBV12-3 or TRBV12-4 and TRBJ2-2. CDR3 length: 13 residues.

The chain joins TRBV19 to TRBJ1-3; TCRdb lists TRBD1, though no DNA is available to test this call. CDR1 and CDR2 from the germline V gene are LNHDA and SQIVND (reference sequence). The CDR3 consists of 15 residues. The CDR3 loop reads CASSSWTGRRNTIYF.

The chain recombines TRBV20-1 with TRBJ1-2; TCRdb names TRBD1, which stays unverified in the absence of DNA. CDR1 and CDR2 (germline): DFQATT, SNEGSKA (reference sequence). The CDR3 is made up of 12 amino acids. CDR3 amino acids: CSASAGGVGYTF.

The genes are TRBV7-7 and TRBJ2-5; TCRdb returns TRBD1, unconfirmable since there is no DNA. The CDR3 is 18 residues long. Germline CDR1 and CDR2: SSHAT and FNYEAQ (reference sequence). The CDR3 loop is CASSLAAGRGSGQETQYF.

The V and J genes are TRBV5-1 and TRBJ2-2. Per the germline V gene, CDR1 is SGHRS and CDR2 is YFSETQ. This CDR3 has 14 amino acids. Here the CDR3 reads CASSILANTGELFF. Based on the CDR3 plus reference TRBV5-1 and TRBJ2-2, the full variable domain is KAGVTQTPRYLIKTRGQQVTLSCSPISGHRSVSWYQQTPGQGLQFLFEYFSETQRNKGNFPGRFSGRQFSNSRSEMNVSTLELGDSALYLCASSILANTGELFFGEGSRLTVL.

The J gene is TRBJ2-7, the V gene TRBV20-1. This CDR3 contains 15 residues. In germline, CDR1 is DFQATT, CDR2 SNEGSKA (reference sequence). CDR3 protein: CSAQDKQRSSYEQYF.

This chain uses TRBV21-1 with TRBJ1-2; TCRdb proposes TRBD1, but this gene call is untestable without DNA. TRBV21-1 is annotated as a pseudogene. This CDR3 is built from 15 residues. The CDR3 loop is CASGGGHWLSYGYTF.

The chain uses TRBV18 and TRBJ2-7; TCRdb's D call, TRBD1, is unchecked because there is no DNA. Per germline, CDR1 KGHSH and CDR2 LQKENI. This CDR3 region has 15 residues. This CDR3 is CASSPGQGAIVGQYF.

This chain links TRBV27 with TRBJ2-7; without DNA, the TCRdb call of TRBD2 cannot be checked. CDR3 length equals 14 residues. From germline, CDR1 is MNHEY and CDR2 SMNVEV (reference sequence). The CDR3 protein is CASRGLAAAYEQYF.